The table lists the clone carrying this TCR beta chain with many counts. Its cognate antigen is unknown. This record belongs to a study of T-cell reconstitution after alpha-beta-depleted transplantation in children. Findings and caveats of the study: Surviving recipient T cells and thymic progenitors produced the high day-60 TCRbeta diversity seen in some patients. Two months or so post-transplant, alpha-beta T cells reportedly derived from several hundred expanded graft clones.

Unique molecular identifiers were used in preparing the TCRbeta library. MiXCR, applied by TCRdb to the PCR reads, yields one record per CDR3 protein. Among over 85,000 distinct CDR3 sequences listed, less than 6% were seen once. The material was PBMCs, mostly from graft donor cells, obtained 60 days after TCRalphabeta/CD19-depleted stem cell transplant. The clonotype was recovered from a female patient between 2 and 15 years old who had a stem cell transplant for Fanconi anemia, so the T cells may come from the graft donor.

The CDR3 DNA is TGTGCCAGCAGCTTCATCGGGGTAGATACGCAGTATTTT. Its translation: CASSFIGVDTQYF. The gene calls are TRBV7-2 and TRBJ2-3, with D possibly TRBD2 on 5 matching bases. The CDR3 is 13 residues long. The germline CDR1 and CDR2 sequences are SGHTA and FQGNSA. Trimming cost V 3 bases and J 5 bases, with 9 bases left between them.